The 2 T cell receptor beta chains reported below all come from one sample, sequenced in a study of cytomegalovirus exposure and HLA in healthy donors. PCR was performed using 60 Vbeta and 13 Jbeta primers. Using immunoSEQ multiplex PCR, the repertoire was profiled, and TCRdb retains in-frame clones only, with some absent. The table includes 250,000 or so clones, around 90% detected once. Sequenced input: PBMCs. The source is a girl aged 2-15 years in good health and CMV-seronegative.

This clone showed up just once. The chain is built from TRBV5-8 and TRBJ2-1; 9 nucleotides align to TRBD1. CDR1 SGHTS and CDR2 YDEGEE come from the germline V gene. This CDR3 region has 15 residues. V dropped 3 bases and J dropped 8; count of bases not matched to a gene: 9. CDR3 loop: CASSSPGQGRDEQFF. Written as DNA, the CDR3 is TGTGCCAGCAGCTCCCCGGGACAGGGTAGAGATGAGCAGTTCTTC.

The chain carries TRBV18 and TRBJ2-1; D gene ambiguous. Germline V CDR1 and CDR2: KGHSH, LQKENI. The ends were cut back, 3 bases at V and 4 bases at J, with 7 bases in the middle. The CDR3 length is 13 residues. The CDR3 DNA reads TGTGCCAGCTCACCTGAACGGTACAATGAGCAGTTCTTC. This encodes CASSPERYNEQFF.